These 18 T cell receptor beta chains came from one sample sequenced in a study of CD8+CD57+ T cells in acquired aplastic anemia. Genomic DNA, the template, was used for profiling of the TCR beta VDJ and CDR3. TCRdb reprocessed the reads with MiXCR, giving one entry per CDR3 protein. The sample consists of a few hundred thousand distinct CDR3 sequences, over 60% of them appearing once. Sample: sorted CD4+, CD8+, or CD8+CD57+ T cells (not recorded which) from PBMCs. The receptors originated from a human donor in good health.

The V gene is TRBV24-1, the J gene TRBJ2-3, with D perhaps matching TRBD1 (6 bases). The germline V gene has CDR1 KGHDR and CDR2 SFDVKD. V was shortened by 5 bases and J by 6 bases, with 14 bases between the two germline ends. This CDR3 is built from 14 residues. The CDR3 DNA reads as TGTGCCACCAGTGGCCCAAACAGGGCGGATACGCAGTATTTT. Protein product: CATSGPNRADTQYF.

This clonotype has just a few counts. The chain has TRBV12-3 or TRBV12-4 and TRBJ2-1; D remains unclear. CDR3 length equals 15 residues. Trimming removed 9 bases from V and 0 bases from J, with 15 bases in between. For the CDR3, the DNA is TGTGCCAGAACAACGGCATACTTCTCCTACAATGAGCAGTTCTTC. Residues: CARTTAYFSYNEQFF.

At least ten counts were recorded for this clonotype. The rearrangement joins TRBV2 to TRBJ1-5; the D gene is possibly TRBD1 (5 bases). The CDR3 is made up of 12 amino acids. V lost 9 bases to trimming and J lost 3 bases, with 9 bases between them. CDR1 and CDR2 (germline): SNHLY, FYNNEI. The CDR3, as DNA: TGTGCCAGTCAGGACACCAATCAGCCCCAGCATTTT. Translated: CASQDTNQPQHF. Looking up the rest from reference TRBV2 and TRBJ1-5 gives the full variable domain: EPEVTQTPSHQVTQMGQEVILRCVPISNHLYFYWYRQILGQKVEFLVSFYNNEISEKSEIFDDQFSVERPDGSNFTLKIRSTKLEDSAMYFCASQDTNQPQHFGDGTRLSIL.

This clonotype was seen at least ten times. J is TRBJ1-1 and V is TRBV7-3; no definite D call. Germline values: CDR1 SGHTA, CDR2 FQGTGA. V was trimmed by 5 bases and J by 4 bases, leaving 14 bases between them. CDR3 size: 14 residues. The CDR3 DNA sequence: TGTGCCAGCAGCCTTGGAGGGTGGGGCACTGAAGCTTTCTTT. Translating gives CASSLGGWGTEAFF.

This clonotype was counted between two and nine times. The rearrangement uses TRBV12-3 or TRBV12-4 and TRBJ1-2; weak D call: TRBD1 (6 bases). The CDR3 totals 14 residues. V lost 5 bases and J lost 2, with 12 bases in between. The CDR3 nucleotides are TGTGCCAGCAGTATCTACAGGGAGAACTATGGCTACACCTTC. Protein sequence: CASSIYRENYGYTF.

The chain couples TRBV24-1 to TRBJ2-1; D gene unclear. The length of the CDR3 is 14 residues. V gave up 3 bases and J gave up 7 bases, with 12 bases separating them. CDR1 and CDR2 (germline): KGHDR, SFDVKD. As DNA, the CDR3 is TGTGCCACCAGTGATAACTCCCGTGGGAATGAGCAGTTCTTC. This codes for CATSDNSRGNEQFF.

This clonotype was seen only once. The chain uses TRBV7-6 and TRBJ1-5; unclear D gene. Per germline, CDR1 SGHVS and CDR2 FNYEAQ. This CDR3 is built from 15 residues. V lost 5 bases and J lost 0, with 11 bases in between. Here the CDR3 DNA reads TGTGCCAGCAGCCCCCTATCGAATAGCAATCAGCCCCAGCATTTT. This gives the protein CASSPLSNSNQPQHF.

As to this clonotype: A much bigger clone sits one base away, suggesting this may be a read error. The V and J genes are TRBV2 and TRBJ2-1, with D uncertain. V was clipped by 7 bases and J by 7 bases, with 5 bases between them. Germline lookup yields CDR1 SNHLY and CDR2 FYNNEI. The CDR3 runs 10 residues. CDR3 nucleotide sequence: TGTGCCAGCATGAGAAATGAGCAGTTCTTC. It yields the protein CASMRNEQFF. The whole variable domain, filled in from reference TRBV2 and TRBJ2-1, reads EPEVTQTPSHQVTQMGQEVILRCVPISNHLYFYWYRQILGQKVEFLVSFYNNEISEKSEIFDDQFSVERPDGSNFTLKIRSTKLEDSAMYFCASMRNEQFFGPGTRLTVL.

This clonotype was counted many times. The chain links TRBV15 to TRBJ1-1; 11 bases agree with TRBD1. Germline assignment: CDR1 LNHNV and CDR2 YYDKDF (reference sequence). CDR3 size: 18 residues. J lost 5 bases, V lost 2 bases, and 13 bases had no gene match. CDR3 region: CATSRPFPGQGGVTEAFF. The CDR3 region has the DNA TGTGCCACCAGCAGACCATTTCCGGGACAGGGGGGGGTTACTGAAGCTTTCTTT.

This rearrangement joins TRBV7-2 to TRBJ1-1; 9 nucleotides agree with TRBD1. Germline V lookup: CDR1 SGHTA, CDR2 FQGNSA. This CDR3 is built from 14 residues. V lost 2 bases, J lost 5 bases, and 3 bases stayed unmatched. The CDR3 nucleotides are TGTGCCAGCAGCTTACCCGGGACAGGGACTGAAGCTTTCTTT. This translates into CASSLPGTGTEAFF.

Concerning this clonotype: Germline is not matched at one junction end, which may reflect a read error. The V and J genes are TRBV20-1 and TRBJ1-1; tentatively, D is TRBD1 (5 bases). The germline V gene has CDR1 DFQATT and CDR2 SNEGSKA (reference sequence). The CDR3 covers 14 residues. The CDR3 nucleotides are TGCAGTGCTATCCAGGGTTTAGGGAACACTGAAGCTTCCTTT. This translates into CSAIQGLGNTEASF.

This CDR3 is CASSVPTGELFF. The DNA for the CDR3 is TGTGCCAGCAGCGTGCCCACCGGGGAGCTGTTTTTT. The chain joins TRBV9 to TRBJ2-2; D gene ambiguous. V was trimmed by 2 bases and J by 4 bases, leaving 3 bases between them. The CDR3 spans 12 residues. Germline loops: CDR1 SGDLS, CDR2 YYNGEE.

The rearrangement links TRBV29-1 to TRBJ1-1; 8 nucleotides align to TRBD1. From germline, CDR1 is SQVTM and CDR2 ANQGSEA. The J segment lost 1 base and the V segment lost 5 bases, leaving 3 bases of the junction unmatched. The CDR3 length is 13 residues. The DNA for the CDR3 is TGCAGCGTTAAGGGACAGGCGAACACTGAAGCTTTCTTT. Translated, it gives CSVKGQANTEAFF.

The chain employs TRBV24-1 and TRBJ2-3; 8 positions agree with TRBD2. CDR3 length: 14 amino acids. J gave up 6 bases and V 5 bases, and 6 bases lay outside the gene matches. Germline V gene sequence: CDR1 KGHDR, CDR2 SFDVKD. The CDR3 region is CATSGSGNRDTQYF. The CDR3 bases are TGTGCCACCAGTGGTAGCGGGAATCGGGATACGCAGTATTTT.

The chain couples TRBV7-3 to TRBJ1-1, with D possibly matching TRBD1 (5 bases). The V and J ends lost 2 bases and 0 bases respectively, with 10 bases between them. Germline CDR1 and CDR2: SGHTA and FQGTGA. This CDR3 is built from 15 residues. The CDR3 sequence: CASSLSGALNTEAFF. The CDR3, as DNA: TGTGCCAGCAGCTTATCTGGGGCACTGAACACTGAAGCTTTCTTT.

The chain uses TRBV6-5 and TRBJ2-7, with unresolved D. The CDR3 is 14 amino acids. The V and J ends lost 0 bases and 6 bases respectively, with 12 bases between them. Germline CDR1 is MNHEY and CDR2 is SVGAGI. The CDR3 protein is CASSYSSRKIEQYF. The DNA of the CDR3 is TGTGCCAGCAGTTACTCCTCCAGGAAGATCGAGCAGTACTTC.

Concerning this clonotype: A much larger clone is a single base away; this may be a read error. V is TRBV13 and J is TRBJ1-2; tentative D call: TRBD1 (5 bases). CDR1 is PRHDT and CDR2 is FYEKMQ in the germline V gene (reference sequence). There are 14 residues in the CDR3. CDR3 region: CASNLWDGPYGYTF. CDR3 bases: TGTGCCAGCAACTTATGGGACGGCCCCTATGGCTACACCTTC.

The chain is built from TRBV7-9 and TRBJ1-1, with a weak D call TRBD1 (6 bases). Deletions cut 8 bases from V and 10 bases from J, with 17 bases between. This CDR3 region has 12 residues. Per the germline V gene, CDR1 is SEHNR and CDR2 is FQNEAQ (reference sequence). CDR3 nucleotides: TGTGCCAGCGGAGTACAGGGAGTACTAGCTTTCTTT. As protein: CASGVQGVLAFF.